These 5 T cell receptor beta chains were all obtained from the same sample, sequenced in a study of OX40 agonist ivuxolimab in advanced cancers. Data came from immunoSEQ multiplex PCR; TCRdb stores just in-frame clones and leaves some out. The table shows roughly 46,000 clones, with around 90% occurring only once. The specimen was CD4+ or CD8+ T cells sorted from blood, collected in a trial of the OX40 agonist ivuxolimab. These receptors were collected from an adult with an advanced solid tumor such as melanoma, head and neck, liver or kidney cancer.

The genes are TRBV6-5 and TRBJ2-7; D gene uncertain. The germline V and J ends were trimmed by 0 bases and 1 base, with 4 bases remaining between them. The CDR3 extends over 13 amino acids. Germline V gives CDR1 MNHEY, CDR2 SVGAGI. CDR3 protein: CASSYSPSYEQYF. CDR3 coding DNA: TGTGCCAGCAGTTACTCCCCTTCCTACGAGCAGTACTTC.

The chain uses TRBV4-1 and TRBJ1-1; D gene ambiguous. V was shortened by 0 bases and J by 5 bases, with 13 bases between the two germline ends. This CDR3 has 15 residues. Germline V gene data show CDR1 as MGHRA and CDR2 as YSYEKL. For the CDR3, the DNA is TGCGCCAGCAGCCAAGAGCTTTTGGGAATTACTGAAGCTTTCTTT. Its protein product is CASSQELLGITEAFF.

This chain uses TRBV27 with TRBJ1-5; possible D gene TRBD1, 5 bases. The CDR3 extends over 14 amino acids. Per the germline V gene, CDR1 is MNHEY and CDR2 is SMNVEV (reference sequence). V was clipped by 2 bases and J by 5 bases, with 10 bases between them. This CDR3 is CASSLSRADQPQHF. CDR3 nucleotides: TGTGCCAGCAGTTTAAGCAGGGCCGATCAGCCCCAGCATTTT.

The chain is built from TRBV6-5 and TRBJ1-6; no clear D gene. Germline loops: CDR1 MNHEY, CDR2 SVGAGI. The CDR3 has 13 amino acids. Trimming removed 5 bases at V and 4 bases at J, with 6 bases between. The DNA for the CDR3 is TGTGCCAGCAGTACGGGGTATAATTCACCCCTCCACTTT. It encodes CASSTGYNSPLHF.

This sequence joins TRBV7-2 and TRBJ2-7; D ambiguous. The germline V gene encodes CDR1 SGHTA and CDR2 FQGNSA. The CDR3 is 13 residues long. The V gene lost 3 bases and the J gene lost 7 bases, with 13 bases spanning the gap. The CDR3 reads CASSFYMEGEQYF. Written as DNA, the CDR3 is TGTGCCAGCAGCTTTTACATGGAAGGGGAGCAGTACTTC. The variable domain in full, with the rest retrieved from reference TRBV7-2 and TRBJ2-7, is GAGVSQSPSNKVTEKGKDVELRCDPISGHTALYWYRQSLGQGLEFLIYFQGNSAPDKSGLPSDRFSAERTGGSVSTLTIQRTQQEDSAVYLCASSFYMEGEQYFGPGTRLTVT.